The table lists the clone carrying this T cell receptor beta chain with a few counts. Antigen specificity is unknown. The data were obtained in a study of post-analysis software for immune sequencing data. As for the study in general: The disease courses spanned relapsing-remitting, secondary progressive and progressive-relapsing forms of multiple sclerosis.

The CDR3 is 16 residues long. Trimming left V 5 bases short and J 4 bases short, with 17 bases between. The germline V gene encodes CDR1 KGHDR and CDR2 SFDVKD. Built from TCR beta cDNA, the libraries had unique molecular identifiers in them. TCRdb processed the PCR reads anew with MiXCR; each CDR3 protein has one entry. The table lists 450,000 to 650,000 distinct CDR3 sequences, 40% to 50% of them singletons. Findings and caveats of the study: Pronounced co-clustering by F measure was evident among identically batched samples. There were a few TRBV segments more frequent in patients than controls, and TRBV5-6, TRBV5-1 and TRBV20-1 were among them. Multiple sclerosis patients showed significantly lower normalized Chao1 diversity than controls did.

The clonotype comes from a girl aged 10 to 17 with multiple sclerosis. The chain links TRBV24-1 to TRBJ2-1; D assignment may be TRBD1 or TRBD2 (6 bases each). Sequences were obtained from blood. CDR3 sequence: CATSALGGTRYNEQFF. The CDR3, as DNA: TGTGCCACCAGTGCCCTAGGGGGGACCAGATACAATGAGCAGTTCTTC.